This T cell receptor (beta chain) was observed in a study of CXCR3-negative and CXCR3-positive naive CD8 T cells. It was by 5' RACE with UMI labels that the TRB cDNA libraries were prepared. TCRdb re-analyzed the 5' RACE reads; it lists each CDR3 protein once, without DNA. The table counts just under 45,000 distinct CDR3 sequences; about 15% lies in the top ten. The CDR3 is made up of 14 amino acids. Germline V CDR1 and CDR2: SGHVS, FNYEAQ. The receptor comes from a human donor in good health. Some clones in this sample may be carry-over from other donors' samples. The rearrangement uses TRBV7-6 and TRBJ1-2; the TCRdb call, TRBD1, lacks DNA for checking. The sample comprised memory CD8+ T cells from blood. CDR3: CASSSDANRGGYTF.